These T cell receptor beta chains were read from a single sample in a study of response to subunit inactivated influenza vaccine. TCRdb fed the RT-PCR reads into MiXCR, producing one record per CDR3 protein. The data contain 590,000 or so distinct CDR3 sequences, 14% of them singletons. Specimen: PBMCs from blood, collected around two weeks before vaccination. These receptors were collected from a man in his forties or fifties who received an inactivated influenza vaccine. CDR3s include the opening cysteine and the closing phenylalanine or tryptophan. Rows give clone size only sometimes, using once, few, many, or a class for an expanded clone.

>NA|TRBV6-5|14|TRBJ2-7
CASSYSVPGYEQYF
>few|TRBV6-1|14|TRBJ2-7
CASSQKRTGGEQYF
>NA|TRBV28|16|TRBJ2-5
CASSLAGTAVVETQYF
>many|TRBV6-2/TRBV6-3|16|TRBJ1-4
CASSPQDSPTNEKLFF
>NA|TRBV20-1|17|TRBJ2-1
CSARDPGTPTWVREQFF
>few|TRBV11-2|15|TRBJ2-1
CASSLFEQGTDEQFF
>many|TRBV7-9|13|TRBJ2-1
CASSSGLNNEQFF
>few|TRBV5-1|15|TRBJ1-1
CASSDFDGPNTEAFF
>few|TRBV12-3/TRBV12-4|14|TRBJ2-2
CASTAGAHTGELFF
>many|TRBV11-2|15|TRBJ1-2
CASSRNRGRMRGYTF
>NA|TRBV12-3/TRBV12-4|13|TRBJ2-2
CASQGLNTGELFF
>many|TRBV4-3|15|TRBJ1-2
CASSQDRLTNYGYTF
>NA|TRBV7-2|14|TRBJ2-7
CASSLPGQLSEQYF
>few|TRBV6-5|16|TRBJ2-5
CASSYSLGPGAETQYF
>NA|TRBV7-8|16|TRBJ2-7
CASSLDSWQGVHEQYF
>few|TRBV29-1|15|TRBJ2-5
CSVPIGGGSSETQYF
>many|TRBV19|13|TRBJ1-5
CASSIVSGQPQHF
>many|TRBV3-1|14|TRBJ2-5
CASLRTSGGETQYF
>NA|TRBV20-1|15|TRBJ2-3
CSASSPSGNTDTQYF
>few|TRBV6-1|15|TRBJ1-6
CASSRTRQGNSPLHF
>NA|TRBV12-3/TRBV12-4|12|TRBJ2-7
CASSFAFYEQYF
>many|TRBV27|14|TRBJ1-1
CASRVQGPNTEAFF
>few|TRBV5-1|19|TRBJ2-5
CASSLDLAGGQGAGRTQYF
>NA|TRBV6-4|15|TRBJ2-2
CASSRETGNTGELFF
>few|TRBV28|18|TRBJ2-3
CASSYVASGAYPADTQYF
>NA|TRBV7-2|13|TRBJ1-2
CASSLAGFDGYTF
>NA|TRBV4-1|19|TRBJ2-2
CASSQVVGGRARRTGELFF
>few|TRBV6-2/TRBV6-3|16|TRBJ2-5
CASSYTTGTGRGAQYF